This record looks at one T cell receptor (beta chain) sequence and its context. Its cognate antigen is unknown. Naive CD8 cells lacked CD45RO and underwent positive selection for CCR7, leaving out terminally differentiated effector memory CD45RA+ cells. Healthy HIV-negative adults without recent acute infections or vaccinations served as donors. The CDR3 extends over 15 amino acids. Germline assignment: CDR1 MNHEY and CDR2 SVGAGI. Trimming stripped 0 bases from V and 5 bases from J, with 11 bases between. A deep-level run was used for the assay. Using around 200 ng DNA, some 30,000 T cell genomes, the sorted-subset replicate PCRs were run. The data were produced by immunoSEQ multiplex PCR, yet TCRdb's version contains in-frame clones alone and is incomplete. The data contain millions of clones, around 93% of them singletons. This specimen comes from a study of shared clonotypes between healthy human individuals. General observations from the study: Since donors were few, the genetic and exposure-history diversity represented was limited.

This TCR derives from a man in his late teens or twenties in good health. Some clones in this sample may be carry-over from other donors' samples. Sequenced material: naive CD8+ T cells from PBMCs. V and J are TRBV6-5 and TRBJ2-1, with D possibly being TRBD1 (6 bases). The DNA for the CDR3 is TGTGCCAGCAGTTACTCTGGACAGTACGACAATGAGCAGTTCTTC. It yields the protein CASSYSGQYDNEQFF.